This T cell receptor (beta chain) was sequenced during a study of read filtering for tumor transcriptome and immune sequencing (dated by TCRdb to the early 2020s). Turning to the overall study: The cohort was composed of approximately 17 male and over 13 female patients, with a mean age of roughly 70 years and an age range of about 45 to 90. By revised international staging, roughly 8 patients were R-ISS I, some 16 were R-ISS II and over 5 were R-ISS III. Whole-transcriptome libraries were prepared with the TruSeq RNA Access Library Prep Kit after DNase treatment. Per sample, about 4.05 to 10.27 million TCR-region mapped reads were obtained with IR-seq, compared with only roughly 85 to 1,300 with RNA-seq. Using the same bone marrow samples, the study compared TCR repertoires obtained by targeted immune repertoire sequencing with those obtained by bulk whole-transcriptome sequencing. One of the main goals was to work out a read-filtering strategy for immune repertoire data, in particular whether clonotypes backed by only a single read should be removed.

Bone marrow was sampled from every patient at the time of active disease. Ficoll-Hypaque density gradient centrifugation was used to isolate the bone marrow mononuclear cells. To remove myeloma plasma cells, the cells were labeled with CD138 magnetic microbeads on a MACS separator, and CD138-negative cells were then collected by negative selection. Purity of the isolated cells was checked by flow cytometry on an Attune NxT using CD138 antibodies. Total RNA was extracted with TRIzol reagent and quantified with a NanoDrop spectrophotometer. Paired RNA-seq and IR-seq were performed on each patient's CD138-negative bone marrow sample. Starting from 400 to 450 ng RNA, TCR libraries were constructed with the Immunoverse kit using molecular barcoded adaptors that cover the alpha/delta and beta/gamma chains. The same RNA used for transcriptome sequencing was used for TCR library preparation. An Illumina HiSeq 4000 with 2 x 150 cycles was used to sequence the TCR libraries. On the study's bioinformatics: MiXCR aligned TCR reads to human V, D, J and C references and assembled the aligned reads into CDR3 clonotypes, with quality filtering and error correction included. The tcR package in R was used for analysis of clonotype counts and gene usage diversity. For inspection of raw mapping reads, RNA-seq reads were mapped by STAR aligner version 2.5.3a onto GRCh37 of the human genome. To test how sequencing depth affects detected clonotypes, IR-seq fastq files were randomly downsampled with Seqtk 1.3. TCRdb reprocessed the public reads (quality trimming at Q25 with fastp, clone calling with MiXCR) and kept in-frame beta chains. CDR3 protein sequences are deduplicated, and each keeps its most common genes and DNA. Clone size and V and J calls follow TCRdb, not the original study. This sample lists 35,000 to 45,000 distinct CDR3 sequences; around 15% were detected once. The top ten constitute approximately 35% of the sample.

The CDR3 runs 13 residues from the cysteine to the phenylalanine. Kept here is only the CDR3 DNA, which spans 39 bases and is read in frame from base 1. CDR1 and CDR2 are read off the germline V gene (reference sequence) as DFQATT and SNEGSKA. Between the V and J ends, shortened by 0 bases and 14 bases respectively, the junction contains 17 bases. This clonotype occurred many times. The target of this receptor is not known. Nothing much larger sits one base from this clone, and base qualities are not available. Findings and caveats that apply to the study as a whole: Compared with RNA-seq, IR-seq captured clonotypes at much higher depth and more reliably, and a smaller IR-seq throughput was enough to identify most shared clonotypes. The correlation between IR-seq and RNA-seq shared clonotype proportions was increased by removal of single-read clonotypes. In IR-seq, single-read clonotypes were roughly 84% of clonotypes but about 3.5% of total reads; in RNA-seq they were roughly 72% of clonotypes and around 40% of reads. Rather than purified T cells, the sorted CD138-negative fraction was a mixed bone marrow immune population.

The chain is assembled from TRBV20-1 and TRBJ2-1; no D gene can be assigned with confidence. The sample comprised a population of CD138-negative cells sorted from bone marrow. Interpreted using the paper, the cell subset or site label stands for: bone marrow mononuclear cells depleted of CD138+ plasma/myeloma cells by negative magnetic selection. The TCR comes from a donor older than 35 with multiple myeloma. The DNA sequence is given as TGCAGTGCTAGAGATCCCCGTTACGGTGCGGAGTTCTTC. Translated, it reads CSARDPRYGAEFF.